The next 14 T cell receptor beta chains were all read from a single sample in a study of beta chain features in type 1 diabetes. Study-level results: TCRB CDR3s were moderately but significantly shorter in Type 1 diabetes patients in all four CD4+ subsets.

The isolated RNA, all of it, was reverse transcribed, so expressed TCRB transcripts were what got sequenced. Some clones are missing from TCRdb's copy, which holds only in-frame ones; the method was immunoSEQ multiplex PCR. The sample consists of about 240,000 clones, around 14% of them appearing once. Which antigens these TCRs recognize remains unknown. What was sequenced was naive CD4+ T cells from blood. These receptors all stem from a man aged 25 to 40 with type 1 diabetes.

This clone was observed a few times. The chain joins TRBV5-1 to TRBJ2-5, with D unresolved. The CDR3 is 15 amino acids. From germline, CDR1 is SGHRS and CDR2 YFSETQ. V gave up 0 bases and J gave up 1 base, with 10 bases separating them. CDR3 loop: CASSLEPQVQETQYF. The CDR3 nucleotides are TGCGCCAGCAGCTTGGAGCCCCAGGTCCAAGAGACCCAGTACTTC.

This clone was recorded a few times. V gene TRBV19 combines with J gene TRBJ1-2; D is undetermined. The CDR3 contains 13 residues. Trimming cost V 3 bases and J 4 bases, with 9 bases left between them. Germline V gives CDR1 LNHDA, CDR2 SQIVND (reference sequence). The CDR3 coding sequence is TGTGCCAGTAGTATTGGGGAGGTCTATGGCTACACCTTC. Translated: CASSIGEVYGYTF.

This clone was counted only a few times. V usage is TRBV2 and J usage is TRBJ1-5; D remains unclear. Germline lookup yields CDR1 SNHLY and CDR2 FYNNEI. Trimming left V 8 bases short and J 2 bases short, with 10 bases between. The CDR3 has 13 residues. The CDR3 sequence is CASRKSGNQPQHF. CDR3 DNA: TGTGCCAGCCGAAAGTCGGGCAATCAGCCCCAGCATTTT.

The V call is TRBV6-5, the J call TRBJ2-7, with D perhaps matching TRBD1 (6 bases). This CDR3 is 13 amino acids long. CDR1 is MNHEY, CDR2 SVGAGI, per germline. Trimming stripped 6 bases from V and 4 bases from J, with 13 bases between. CDR3 protein: CASRTLGAYEQYF. CDR3 in DNA: TGTGCCAGCAGGACATTGGGGGCTTACGAGCAGTACTTC.

The chain uses TRBV7-2 and TRBJ1-1; 8 bases map to TRBD1. The CDR3 is 13 residues long. From germline, CDR1 is SGHTA and CDR2 FQGNSA. With V trimmed by 4 bases and J by 7 bases, 5 bases remained unmatched. For the CDR3, the DNA is TGTGCCAGCAGCTCTCGGACAGGGATTGAAGCTTTCTTT. This codes for CASSSRTGIEAFF.

This clone was picked up a small number of times. The chain has TRBV4-1 and TRBJ1-2, with D unresolved. V was pared by 1 base and J by 2 bases, with 5 bases between. The CDR3 has 13 residues. Germline values: CDR1 MGHRA, CDR2 YSYEKL. CDR3 in amino acids: CASSQASNYGYTF. CDR3 sequence (DNA): TGCGCCAGCAGCCAAGCAAGCAACTATGGCTACACCTTC.

The chain has TRBV7-9 and TRBJ1-1; D not certain. The CDR3 is 14 residues long. In germline, CDR1 is SEHNR, CDR2 FQNEAQ (reference sequence). Trimming took 2 bases from V and 8 from J, leaving 15 bases between them. The CDR3, as DNA: TGTGCCAGCAGCTTATTAGCGGCGAGTATCGAAGCTTTCTTT. Translating gives CASSLLAASIEAFF.

There are a few counts of this clone. This chain connects TRBV10-3 to TRBJ1-1, with 9 bases fitting TRBD1. Germline CDR1 ENHRY, CDR2 SYGVKD. Losses at the gene ends were 3 bases for V and 1 base for J; bases not matched to a gene: 3. This CDR3 region has 15 residues. The CDR3 protein is CAISDQDRGNTEAFF. The CDR3 DNA reads as TGTGCCATCAGTGATCAGGACAGGGGGAACACTGAAGCTTTCTTT.

The chain recombines TRBV7-2 with TRBJ2-1, with D possibly being TRBD2 (6 bases). The CDR3 contains 16 residues. The ends were cut back, 5 bases at V and 7 bases at J, with 21 bases in the middle. CDR1 is SGHTA, CDR2 FQGNSA, per germline. CDR3: CASSIAPVGGGNEQFF. The CDR3 nucleotides read TGTGCCAGCAGCATCGCCCCAGTAGGTGGGGGGAATGAGCAGTTCTTC.

In DNA form, the CDR3 reads TGCGCCAGCAGCCTGGAGGACAGGGACGAGACCCAGTACTTC. Protein product: CASSLEDRDETQYF. The chain joins TRBV5-1 to TRBJ2-5; 8 positions match TRBD1. This CDR3 has 14 amino acids. Germline CDR1 and CDR2: SGHRS and YFSETQ. Germline trimming cut 4 bases from V and 5 bases from J; bases unmatched to any gene: 7.

The genes are TRBV19 and TRBJ1-1, with 8 bases that match TRBD1. Looked up from germline, CDR1 is LNHDA and CDR2 is SQIVND (reference sequence). There are 15 residues in the CDR3. V lost 4 bases and J lost 8; bases outside the gene matches: 12. CDR3: CASSSPQGGSLEAFF. CDR3 DNA: TGTGCCAGTAGTAGTCCACAGGGGGGAAGCTTAGAAGCTTTCTTT.

The V and J genes are TRBV7-2 and TRBJ1-5; 9 bases match TRBD1. J gave up 6 bases and V 4 bases, and 4 bases lay outside the gene matches. The CDR3 runs to 14 residues. Germline V CDR1 and CDR2: SGHTA, FQGNSA. CDR3 nucleotides: TGTGCCAGCAGCTCGGACAGGGGCGGTCAGCCCCAGCATTTT. This sequence encodes CASSSDRGGQPQHF.

This clone came up a few times. The rearrangement uses TRBV5-4 and TRBJ2-1; possible D gene TRBD1, 5 bases. Germline assignment: CDR1 SGHNT and CDR2 YYREEE (reference sequence). Trimming removed 0 bases from V and 4 bases from J, with 11 bases in between. This CDR3 has 15 amino acids. In DNA form, the CDR3 reads TGTGCCAGCAGCTTGGTCGCAGGGCCATACAATGAGCAGTTCTTC. Amino acids: CASSLVAGPYNEQFF.

This clone was observed a handful of times. The J gene is TRBJ2-7, the V gene TRBV6-5, with 7 bases aligning to TRBD1. Germline V gene sequence: CDR1 MNHEY, CDR2 SVGAGI. Unmatched junction bases numbered 4, after V lost 0 bases and J lost 2 bases. The CDR3 contains 15 residues. The CDR3 here is CASSYSRGPAYEQYF. The CDR3 region has the DNA TGTGCCAGCAGTTACTCGAGGGGGCCCGCCTACGAGCAGTACTTC.